Listed here are 16 T cell receptor beta chains from one sample, sequenced in a study of cytomegalovirus exposure and HLA in healthy donors. Primers for the PCR totalled 60 Vbeta and 13 Jbeta. Repertoires were generated with immunoSEQ multiplex PCR, while TCRdb's copy carries only in-frame clones and drops some. The sample yields about 140,000 clones, roughly 79% seen once. The sample was PBMCs. The origin of the receptors is a young man in good health and CMV-seropositive.

This clone was picked up a small number of times. In nucleotides, the CDR3 is TGTGCCAGCAGTTACTACAGGGCAACTAATGAAAAACTGTTTTTT. As protein: CASSYYRATNEKLFF. The rearrangement joins TRBV6-5 to TRBJ1-4; tentative D call: TRBD1 (6 bases). Trimming took 1 base from V and 0 from J, leaving 6 bases between them. Germline V gene lookup returns CDR1 MNHEY and CDR2 SVGAGI. The CDR3 spans 15 residues.

The chain uses TRBV27 and TRBJ2-5; 13 bases agree with TRBD2. This CDR3 has 19 amino acids. Germline values: CDR1 MNHEY, CDR2 SMNVEV (reference sequence). The junction had 15 bases not matched to a gene; V was cut back by 3 bases and J by 5 bases. CDR3 sequence: CASSFLVRTSGRAGETQYF. Here the CDR3 DNA reads TGTGCCAGCAGTTTTCTTGTGAGGACTAGCGGGAGAGCGGGGGAGACCCAGTACTTC.

DNA for the CDR3: TGTGCCAGCAGCGGCCAGGGGTTCTCGTCTGGCTACACCTTC. Residues: CASSGQGFSSGYTF. The rearrangement uses TRBV2 and TRBJ1-2; perhaps TRBD1 as D (6 bases). The CDR3 sequence is 14 residues long. CDR1 and CDR2 (germline): SNHLY, FYNNEI. V lost 6 bases to trimming and J lost 7 bases, with 18 bases between them. Full variable domain (missing parts from reference TRBV2 and TRBJ1-2): EPEVTQTPSHQVTQMGQEVILRCVPISNHLYFYWYRQILGQKVEFLVSFYNNEISEKSEIFDDQFSVERPDGSNFTLKIRSTKLEDSAMYFCASSGQGFSSGYTFGSGTRLTVV.

The chain carries TRBV6-1 and TRBJ1-2, with a possible D match to TRBD1 (5 bases). The CDR3 is made up of 13 amino acids. The germline CDR1 and CDR2 sequences are MNHNS and SASEGT. Trimming took 2 bases from V and 8 from J, leaving 12 bases between them. The CDR3 is CASSEQGLGGYTF. Here the CDR3 DNA reads TGTGCCAGCAGTGAACAGGGATTGGGAGGCTACACCTTC.

The J gene is TRBJ2-3, the V gene TRBV2; no clear D. CDR3 length: 12 residues. V was clipped by 7 bases and J by 2 bases, with 7 bases between them. CDR1 and CDR2 from the germline V gene are SNHLY and FYNNEI. The CDR3 loop is CASKENTDTQYF. The CDR3 bases are TGTGCCAGCAAGGAGAACACAGATACGCAGTATTTT.

The chain joins TRBV5-1 to TRBJ2-1; 14 nucleotides line up with TRBD2. The CDR3 spans 16 residues. CDR1 SGHRS and CDR2 YFSETQ come from the germline V gene. The V segment lost 4 bases and the J segment 9 bases; nucleotides outside the gene matches: 9. The DNA of the CDR3 is TGCGCCAGCAGCCCCAGGACTAGCGGGAGGCAAGCTGAGCAGTTCTTC. Translation: CASSPRTSGRQAEQFF.

The chain recombines TRBV28 with TRBJ2-5; TRBD1 aligns across 7 bases. Germline CDR1 is MDHEN and CDR2 is SYDVKM. Trimming at V came to 3 bases and at J to 4 bases, leaving 8 bases not matched to a gene. This CDR3 has 15 amino acids. For the CDR3, the DNA is TGTGCCAGCAGTTTCAGGCAGGGGGTAGGAGAGACCCAGTACTTC. Its protein is CASSFRQGVGETQYF.

The chain is built from TRBV28 and TRBJ1-5; perhaps TRBD1 as D (6 bases). V was pared by 7 bases and J by 6 bases, with 25 bases between. The length of the CDR3 is 17 residues. Germline assignment: CDR1 MDHEN and CDR2 SYDVKM. This chain's CDR3 is CASTLQARGQSIQPQHF. The CDR3 DNA reads TGTGCCAGCACCTTACAAGCCCGGGGACAAAGTATTCAGCCCCAGCATTTT.

This clone was counted once. The V gene is TRBV19, the J gene TRBJ2-1; weak D call: TRBD1 (5 bases). V lost 3 bases and J 8 bases, leaving 14 bases between the germline ends. Germline values: CDR1 LNHDA, CDR2 SQIVND (reference sequence). The CDR3 has 14 amino acids. The DNA for the CDR3 is TGTGCCAGTAGTATCAGGGAACGCACGCATGAGCAGTTCTTC. Protein product: CASSIRERTHEQFF.

J is TRBJ2-5 and V is TRBV19; possibly TRBD1 for D (7 bases). The DNA matches TRBJ2-7 better at its end, which makes the J call doubtful. The germline V gene encodes CDR1 LNHDA and CDR2 SQIVND (reference sequence). This CDR3 is built from 13 residues. In DNA, the CDR3 is TGTGCCAGTAGTAAGCAGGGGGGACACGAGCAGTACTTC. This codes for CASSKQGGHEQYF.

The chain combines TRBV10-3 with TRBJ2-5, with 7 bases fitting TRBD1. V shed 3 bases and J 4 bases; nucleotides not matched to a gene: 5. The CDR3 loop spans 14 amino acids. CDR1 and CDR2 (germline): ENHRY, SYGVKD. CDR3 region: CAISEPDRVETQYF. The DNA for the CDR3 is TGTGCCATCAGTGAACCCGACAGGGTAGAGACCCAGTACTTC.

The chain links TRBV18 to TRBJ1-6, with TRBD1 identical over 7 bases. Germline V gene sequence: CDR1 KGHSH, CDR2 LQKENI. The length of the CDR3 is 15 residues. The trim removed 3 bases at V and 9 bases at J, leaving 8 bases unmatched. The DNA of the CDR3 is TGTGCCAGCTCACCGGCCGGGACAGAAGGTTCACCCCTCCACTTT. This translates into CASSPAGTEGSPLHF.

The V gene is TRBV7-6, the J gene TRBJ1-1, with D perhaps matching TRBD1 (5 bases). The CDR3 runs to 13 residues. Trimming stripped 5 bases from V and 4 bases from J, with 11 bases between. The germline V gene has CDR1 SGHVS and CDR2 FNYEAQ. The CDR3 reads CASSRGEGTEAFF. The CDR3 coding sequence is TGTGCCAGCAGCCGAGGGGAGGGCACTGAAGCTTTCTTT.

This clone has only one observation. V gene TRBV2 combines with J gene TRBJ2-1; 7 bases match TRBD1. After removal of 6 bases from V and 0 bases from J, the junction contained 5 bases not matched to a gene. There are 15 residues in the CDR3. Germline lookup yields CDR1 SNHLY and CDR2 FYNNEI. The CDR3 is CASRMTGPSYNEQFF. The CDR3, as DNA: TGTGCCAGCAGGATGACAGGGCCCTCCTACAATGAGCAGTTCTTC.

The chain joins TRBV4-2 to TRBJ2-1; D may be TRBD2 (7 bases). Germline values: CDR1 LGHNA, CDR2 YNFKEQ. V shed 1 base and J shed 2 bases, with 15 bases lying between them. The length of the CDR3 is 17 residues. CDR3 residues: CASSQVAGAGPYNEQFF. The CDR3 nucleotides read TGTGCCAGCAGCCAAGTTGCGGGGGCCGGCCCCTACAATGAGCAGTTCTTC.

The chain combines TRBV5-4 with TRBJ2-7, with TRBD1 matching 9 bases. CDR1 is SGHNT, CDR2 YYREEE, per germline (reference sequence). The CDR3 is made up of 14 amino acids. Unmatched junction bases numbered 5, after V lost 0 bases and J lost 7 bases. The CDR3 loop reads CASSLGTGAGEQYF. The CDR3 region has the DNA TGTGCCAGCAGCTTGGGGACAGGGGCGGGGGAGCAGTACTTC.